Below, 15 T cell receptor beta chains from the same sample are listed, as sequenced in a study of T cell repertoires in cytomegalovirus infection (dated by TCRdb to about 2019). The instrument was an Illumina HiSeq 1500. Clones were called with MiXCR by TCRdb after fastp trimmed the public reads at Q25, and only in-frame beta chains were retained. Records with the same CDR3 protein are collapsed into one entry carrying the most frequent genes and DNA. This sample comprises around 630,000 distinct CDR3 sequences, approximately 25% of them detected only once. The ten most abundant clones make up roughly 8% of the sample. The sample consisted of CD8+ T cells from PBMCs. The receptors shown here come from a human donor in good health (CMV status not recorded). Some clones in this sample may be carry-over from other donors' samples.

This clonotype was detected only a few times. This chain connects TRBV28 to TRBJ2-1, with 9 bases that match TRBD1. The CDR3 consists of 15 residues. The germline V gene encodes CDR1 MDHEN and CDR2 SYDVKM. V was clipped by 4 bases and J by 9 bases; unmatched bases: 10. CDR3: CASSSPYRGRIEQFF. The CDR3, as DNA: TGTGCCAGCAGTTCCCCTTACAGGGGGCGAATTGAGCAGTTCTTC.

This clonotype was counted many times. V and J are TRBV7-2 and TRBJ2-3; TRBD1 aligns across 9 bases. The germline CDR1 and CDR2 sequences are SGHTA and FQGNSA. The CDR3 consists of 15 residues. V was clipped by 3 bases and J by 4 bases; unmatched bases: 5. The CDR3 DNA sequence: TGTGCCAGCAGCTTGAACAGGGGGCCGGCAGATACGCAGTATTTT. The encoded protein is CASSLNRGPADTQYF. Full variable domain (remainder filled in from reference TRBV7-2 and TRBJ2-3): GAGVSQSPSNKVTEKGKDVELRCDPISGHTALYWYRQSLGQGLEFLIYFQGNSAPDKSGLPSDRFSAERTGGSVSTLTIQRTQQEDSAVYLCASSLNRGPADTQYFGPGTRLTVL.

In its sample, this clonotype was seen a few times. The V and J genes are TRBV6-2 or TRBV6-3 and TRBJ2-2, with D tentatively TRBD2 (5 bases). CDR1 and CDR2 from the germline V gene are MNHEY and SVGEGT. The CDR3 consists of 13 residues. The V gene lost 7 bases and the J gene lost 5 bases, with 11 bases spanning the gap. CDR3: CASTLRGTGELFF. CDR3 coding DNA: TGTGCCAGCACTCTCCGGGGTACCGGGGAGCTGTTTTTT.

This clonotype was detected a few times. The rearrangement joins TRBV28 to TRBJ2-7; TRBD1 matches at 7 bases. Germline V gene data show CDR1 as MDHEN and CDR2 as SYDVKM. This CDR3 spans 15 amino acids. Losses at the gene ends were 5 bases for V and 3 bases for J; bases not matched to a gene: 10. CDR3 sequence (DNA): TGTGCCAGCAGTGATCCAGGGGGTCTATTCTACGAGCAGTACGTC. Translating it yields CASSDPGGLFYEQYV.

In its sample, this clonotype was seen many times. The chain couples TRBV28 to TRBJ2-3; 11 bases agree with TRBD2. With V trimmed by 5 bases and J by 2 bases, 6 bases remained unmatched. The CDR3 consists of 16 residues. Looked up from germline, CDR1 is MDHEN and CDR2 is SYDVKM. DNA for the CDR3: TGTGCCAGCAGTGTTTCTAGCGGGGGGTACACAGATACGCAGTATTTT. Amino acids: CASSVSSGGYTDTQYF. Based on the CDR3 plus reference TRBV28 and TRBJ2-3, the full variable domain is DVKVTQSSRYLVKRTGEKVFLECVQDMDHENMFWYRQDPGLGLRLIYFSYDVKMKEKGDIPEGYSVSREKKERFSLILESASTNQTSMYLCASSVSSGGYTDTQYFGPGTRLTVL.

This clonotype was observed a few times. The rearrangement joins TRBV11-3 to TRBJ2-1, with 10 bases matching TRBD2. The junction had 6 bases not matched to a gene; V was cut back by 0 bases and J by 7 bases. The germline V gene encodes CDR1 SGHNT and CDR2 YENEEA. The CDR3 is 16 amino acids. The CDR3 reads CASSLDSAGGLNEQFF. The CDR3 bases are TGTGCCAGCAGCTTAGATTCAGCGGGGGGGCTGAATGAGCAGTTCTTC.

The V call is TRBV13, the J call TRBJ2-1; a possible D gene is TRBD1 (5 bases). Germline V gene sequence: CDR1 PRHDT, CDR2 FYEKMQ (reference sequence). This CDR3 contains 15 residues. V was clipped by 0 bases and J by 8 bases, with 14 bases between them. The CDR3 is CASSLGQAVMYEQFF. DNA for the CDR3: TGTGCCAGCAGCTTAGGACAGGCGGTCATGTATGAGCAGTTCTTC. The complete variable domain, with remaining parts taken from reference TRBV13 and TRBJ2-1, reads AAGVIQSPRHLIKEKRETATLKCYPIPRHDTVYWYQQGPGQDPQFLISFYEKMQSDKGSIPDRFSAQQFSDYHSELNMSSLELGDSALYFCASSLGQAVMYEQFFGPGTRLTVL.

This clonotype was counted between two and nine times. The CDR3 protein is CASSYDRELFF. CDR3 nucleotide sequence: TGTGCCAGCAGTTACGATCGGGAGCTGTTTTTT. This rearrangement joins TRBV6-2 or TRBV6-3 to TRBJ2-2, with D hard to call. The ends were cut back, 2 bases at V and 9 bases at J, with 4 bases in the middle. The CDR3 sequence is 11 residues long. The germline CDR1 and CDR2 sequences are MNHEY and SVGEGT.

This clonotype was recorded at least ten times. The genes are TRBV28 and TRBJ2-1, with 9 bases that match TRBD1. The CDR3 length is 15 residues. V gave up 2 bases and J gave up 5 bases; unmatched junction bases: 4. CDR1 is MDHEN and CDR2 is SYDVKM in the germline V gene. The CDR3 loop reads CASSLRGQGHNEQFF. The CDR3 DNA is TGTGCCAGCAGTTTACGGGGACAGGGCCACAATGAGCAGTTCTTC.

This clonotype was detected many times. The chain combines TRBV6-1 with TRBJ2-1, with D unclear. Trimming removed 0 bases from V and 7 bases from J, with 4 bases in between. CDR3 size: 12 residues. The germline gives CDR1 MNHNS, CDR2 SASEGT. The CDR3 region has the DNA TGTGCCAGCAGTGAAGCGGTAAATGAGCAGTTCTTC. It encodes CASSEAVNEQFF.

CDR3 DNA sequence: TGTGCCAGCAGTTCCTCAGGGACTCAGCCCCAGCATTTT. Amino acid sequence: CASSSSGTQPQHF. J is TRBJ1-5 and V is TRBV12-3 or TRBV12-4; D is possibly TRBD1 (5 bases). There are 13 residues in the CDR3. Deletions cut 4 bases from V and 6 bases from J, with 10 bases between.

This clonotype was counted between two and nine times. This chain uses TRBV29-1 with TRBJ2-1, with 10 bases fitting TRBD1. The CDR3 is 17 residues long. V was pared by 3 bases and J by 8 bases, with 16 bases of the junction left unmatched. CDR1 and CDR2 (germline): SQVTM, ANQGSEA. The CDR3 nucleotides read TGCAGCGTTGAGGGTCCGGGGACAGGGGAGGTACTCTATGAGCAGTTCTTC. It specifies CSVEGPGTGEVLYEQFF.

The V and J genes are TRBV4-3 and TRBJ1-5; TRBD1 aligns across 7 bases. Trimming at V came to 0 bases and at J to 5 bases, leaving 10 bases not matched to a gene. Germline CDR1 is LGHNA and CDR2 is YSLEER. The CDR3 totals 17 residues. In nucleotides, the CDR3 is TGCGCCAGCAGCCAAGAACACACGGGACAGCCTGATCAGCCCCAGCATTTT. Translating gives CASSQEHTGQPDQPQHF.

V and J are TRBV20-1 and TRBJ2-7, with 11 positions matching TRBD2. V lost 0 bases and J lost 1; bases outside the gene matches: 14. The CDR3 totals 19 residues. Germline V gene lookup returns CDR1 DFQATT and CDR2 SNEGSKA (reference sequence). The CDR3 sequence: CSARDTASGGLRSSYEQYF. The CDR3 DNA follows: TGCAGTGCTAGAGATACTGCTAGCGGGGGGCTGCGAAGTTCCTACGAGCAGTACTTC.

The chain uses TRBV6-8 and TRBJ1-1, with D perhaps TRBD1 (5 bases). Trimming stripped 6 bases from V and 5 bases from J, with 19 bases between. Germline loops: CDR1 MNHGY, CDR2 SAAAGT. CDR3 length: 15 amino acids. DNA of the CDR3: TGTGCCAGCAGCCTCGGCTCGAATTGGGGGACTGAAGCTTTCTTT. Translating it yields CASSLGSNWGTEAFF.